This T cell receptor beta chain was recorded in a study of cytomegalovirus exposure and HLA in healthy donors. Produced via immunoSEQ multiplex PCR; TCRdb's table is partial and in-frame only. The table has about 140,000 clones, 70% to 90% seen once. The V and J ends lost 3 bases and 8 bases respectively, with 15 bases between them. Per the germline V gene, CDR1 is SGDLS and CDR2 is YYNGEE. This CDR3 has 15 residues. This TCR was recovered from a woman younger than 30 in good health and CMV-seropositive. The specimen sequenced was PBMCs. This rearrangement joins TRBV9 to TRBJ1-6, with D perhaps TRBD1 (6 bases). CDR3 loop: CASSADTGRDSPLHF. CDR3 sequence (DNA): TGTGCCAGCAGCGCAGATACAGGGAGGGATTCACCCCTCCACTTT.